Reported below is one TCR beta chain. These data originate in a study of blood T cell repertoires in COVID-19. The CDR3 is 15 amino acids. V lost 1 base, J lost 1 base, and 2 bases stayed unmatched. The germline gives CDR1 SGHRS, CDR2 YFSETQ. TCRdb's table, derived via immunoSEQ multiplex PCR, lists solely in-frame clones and lacks some. The sample lists roughly 26,000 clones, over 80% occurring once. The TCR was taken from a human donor in a cohort sampled during active COVID-19. This chain uses TRBV5-1 with TRBJ2-5; 9 nucleotides align to TRBD1. The source material was peripheral blood. The CDR3 DNA reads as TGCGCCAGCAGCTTGAGGGACAGGGTCCAAGAGACCCAGTACTTC. It translates to CASSLRDRVQETQYF.